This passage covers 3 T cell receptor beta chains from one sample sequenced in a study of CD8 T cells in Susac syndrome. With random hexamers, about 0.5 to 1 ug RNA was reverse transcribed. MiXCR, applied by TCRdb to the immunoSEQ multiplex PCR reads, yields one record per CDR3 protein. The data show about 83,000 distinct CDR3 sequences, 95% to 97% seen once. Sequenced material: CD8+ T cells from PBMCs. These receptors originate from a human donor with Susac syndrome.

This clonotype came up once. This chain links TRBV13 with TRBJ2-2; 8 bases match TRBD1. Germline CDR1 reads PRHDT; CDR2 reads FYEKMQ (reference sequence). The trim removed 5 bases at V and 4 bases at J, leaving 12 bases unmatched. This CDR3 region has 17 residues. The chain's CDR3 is CASSIRTGMVPTGELFF. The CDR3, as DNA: TGTGCCAGCAGCATCAGGACAGGGATGGTGCCCACCGGGGAGCTGTTTTTT. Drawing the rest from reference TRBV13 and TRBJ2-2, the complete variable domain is AAGVIQSPRHLIKEKRETATLKCYPIPRHDTVYWYQQGPGQDPQFLISFYEKMQSDKGSIPDRFSAQQFSDYHSELNMSSLELGDSALYFCASSIRTGMVPTGELFFGEGSRLTVL.

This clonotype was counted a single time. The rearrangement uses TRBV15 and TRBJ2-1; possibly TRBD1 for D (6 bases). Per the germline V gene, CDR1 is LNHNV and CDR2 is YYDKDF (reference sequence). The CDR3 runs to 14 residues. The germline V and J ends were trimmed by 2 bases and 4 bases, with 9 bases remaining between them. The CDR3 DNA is TGTGCCACCAGCAGAATGCAGGGGTACAATGAGCAGTTCTTC. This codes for CATSRMQGYNEQFF. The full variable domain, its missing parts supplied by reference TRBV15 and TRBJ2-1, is DAMVIQNPRYQVTQFGKPVTLSCSQTLNHNVMYWYQQKSSQAPKLLFHYYDKDFNNEADTPDNFQSRRPNTSFCFLDIRSPGLGDTAMYLCATSRMQGYNEQFFGPGTRLTVL.

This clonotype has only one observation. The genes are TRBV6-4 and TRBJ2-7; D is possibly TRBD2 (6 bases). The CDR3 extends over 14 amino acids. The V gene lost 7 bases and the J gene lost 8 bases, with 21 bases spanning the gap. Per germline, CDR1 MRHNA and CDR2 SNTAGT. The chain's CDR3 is CASTLGGPGAKQYF. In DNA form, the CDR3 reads TGTGCCAGCACCCTCGGGGGTCCTGGCGCGAAGCAGTACTTC.